These 10 T cell receptor beta chains were all obtained from the same sample, sequenced in a study of T-cell memory formation after mild COVID-19. TCRdb re-called the 5' RACE reads through MiXCR, storing one row per CDR3 protein. The top ten clones hold approximately 3.5% of a sample with about 250,000 distinct CDR3 sequences, about a sixth of them seen once. The sequenced sample was PBMCs or a T cell subset sorted from them (not recorded which). These TCRs come from a man between 18 and 35 years old who had mild COVID-19 (a few samples of this study predate the infection). Cell type and time point are not known.

Ten or more counts support this clonotype. V gene TRBV9 combines with J gene TRBJ2-2, with a possible D match to TRBD2 (6 bases). CDR3 length: 15 residues. The germline gives CDR1 SGDLS, CDR2 YYNGEE. The V end was cut by 0 bases, the J end by 0 bases, with 6 bases between. CDR3 sequence reads: CASSVGGTNTGELFF. CDR3 sequence (DNA): TGTGCCAGCAGCGTAGGCGGGACGAACACCGGGGAGCTGTTTTTT.

This clonotype was counted only a few times. The chain combines TRBV12-5 with TRBJ1-1, with 10 nucleotides matching TRBD1. In germline, CDR1 is LGHNT, CDR2 FRNRAP. The CDR3 length is 17 residues. V lost 5 bases, J lost 5 bases, and 14 bases stayed unmatched. This CDR3 reads CASGGDRGRWLGTEAFF. CDR3 coding DNA: TGTGCTAGTGGTGGGGACAGGGGTCGTTGGTTGGGGACTGAAGCTTTCTTT.

V gene TRBV20-1 combines with J gene TRBJ2-3; D call uncertain. This CDR3 comprises 14 residues. V shed 3 bases and J shed 11 bases, with 21 bases lying between them. Germline CDR1 and CDR2: DFQATT and SNEGSKA (reference sequence). As DNA, the CDR3 is TGCAGTGCTAGCTATACGAGCGCCACACACGGGCAGTATTTT. Translating gives CSASYTSATHGQYF.

This clonotype was picked up a small number of times. J is TRBJ1-5 and V is TRBV20-1; TRBD1 is a possible D gene (6 bases). Germline V gives CDR1 DFQATT, CDR2 SNEGSKA (reference sequence). There are 13 residues in the CDR3. With 6 bases removed from V and 7 bases from J, the gap between germline ends came to 16 bases. Here the CDR3 DNA reads TGCAGTGCCTTAGAGGGGGGCATCCAGCCCCAGCATTTT. This encodes CSALEGGIQPQHF.

V is TRBV28 and J is TRBJ1-5, with D maybe TRBD1 (6 bases). The CDR3 runs 14 residues. Germline V gene lookup returns CDR1 MDHEN and CDR2 SYDVKM. The V and J ends lost 1 base and 7 bases respectively, with 11 bases between them. The CDR3 is CASSLYREGQPQHF. CDR3 sequence (DNA): TGTGCCAGCAGTTTATACAGGGAGGGACAGCCCCAGCATTTT.

This clonotype was seen at least ten times. V is TRBV6-5 and J is TRBJ2-7; D ambiguous. The CDR3 extends over 15 amino acids. Trimming removed 6 bases at V and 0 bases at J, with 15 bases between. Germline lookup yields CDR1 MNHEY and CDR2 SVGAGI. CDR3 coding DNA: TGTGCCAGCAGAACCATAGGACGGTACTCCTACGAGCAGTACTTC. Translating it yields CASRTIGRYSYEQYF.

The genes are TRBV20-1 and TRBJ2-7; a possible D gene is TRBD2 (7 bases). With 3 bases removed from V and 1 base from J, the gap between germline ends came to 10 bases. CDR3 size: 13 residues. Germline V gene lookup returns CDR1 DFQATT and CDR2 SNEGSKA (reference sequence). The CDR3 coding sequence is TGCAGTGCTAGCGGGGGGCGATCCTACGAGCAGTACGTC. Protein sequence: CSASGGRSYEQYV.

The CDR3: CASTPTGHGTDTQYF. CDR3 bases: TGTGCCAGCACCCCGACAGGGCACGGCACAGATACGCAGTATTTT. This sequence joins TRBV6-5 and TRBJ2-3; 7 bases match TRBD1. Germline CDR1 reads MNHEY; CDR2 reads SVGAGI. This CDR3 region has 15 residues. The V segment lost 7 bases and the J segment 1 base; nucleotides outside the gene matches: 8.

This chain's CDR3 is CASSETVGYTF. The CDR3, as DNA: TGTGCCAGCAGTGAAACGGTGGGCTACACCTTC. The V gene is TRBV2, the J gene TRBJ1-2; D is ambiguous. The germline V gene encodes CDR1 SNHLY and CDR2 FYNNEI. The CDR3 contains 11 residues. Trimming removed 2 bases from V and 8 bases from J, with 6 bases in between.

This clonotype was detected only a few times. The rearrangement links TRBV7-8 to TRBJ2-3; no firm D call. This CDR3 comprises 13 residues. Trimming removed 6 bases at V and 6 bases at J, with 13 bases between. CDR1 is SGHVS and CDR2 is FQNEAQ in the germline V gene. CDR3 in amino acids: CASSPIGSDTQYF. CDR3 sequence (DNA): TGTGCCAGCAGTCCCATCGGGTCGGATACGCAGTATTTT.